This TCR beta chain was observed in a study of CD8 T cells in ankylosing spondylitis. Overall study findings and caveats: A TCR beta motif made of eight highly homologous variants seemed typical of ankylosing spondylitis blood. Reports say disease-linked clones showed up significantly more in matched ankylosing spondylitis synovial fluid.

The germline V gene encodes CDR1 SQVTM and CDR2 ANQGSEA. With V trimmed by 1 base and J by 8 bases, 21 bases remained unmatched. The CDR3 runs 19 residues. The table lists this clonotype with many counts. Its specificity is not known. Each TCR beta library was made by quantitative 5'-RACE that incorporated molecular barcodes. Each CDR3 protein is one row after TCRdb ran MiXCR on the 5' RACE reads. Of under 150,000 distinct CDR3 sequences in the sample, over 7% were seen once. This receptor was obtained from a male donor with ankylosing spondylitis or in good health (not recorded which). Sequenced sample: blood, either unsorted or a sorted T cell fraction (not recorded which). The rearrangement links TRBV29-1 to TRBJ2-1; 9 nucleotides align to TRBD1. The chain's CDR3 is CSVEVFKGTRDRAWDEQFF. Written as DNA, the CDR3 is TGCAGCGTTGAAGTATTCAAGGGAACCCGGGACAGGGCCTGGGATGAGCAGTTCTTC.